Listed below are T cell receptor beta chains from one sample, sequenced in a study of T cell responses to AZD1222 COVID-19 vaccine. Libraries were prepared by immunoSEQ multiplex PCR; TCRdb keeps only in-frame clonotypes and omits some of them. This table holds about 150,000 clones, approximately 90% found once. Sequencing was performed on peripheral blood, taken on day 0 of AZD1222 vaccination. All receptors derive from an adult in good health. The CDR3 runs from the conserved cysteine through the conserved F or W. Fields, in order: clone size, D gene, V gene, J gene, CDR3 protein, CDR3 DNA. D genes are given only for firm matches. For some rows the clone size is stated as once, few or many, or as a class when expanded; others skip it.

>NA|NA|TRBV7-9|TRBJ1-2
CASSFGGRGQDDGYTF
TGTGCCAGCAGCTTCGGTGGGAGAGGGCAGGACGATGGCTACACCTTC
>NA|NA|TRBV9|TRBJ2-1
CASSVEGGENEQFF
TGTGCCAGCAGCGTAGAGGGCGGGGAGAATGAGCAGTTCTTC
>once|TRBD1|TRBV14|TRBJ1-1
CASRGTEEAFF
TGTGCCAGCAGAGGGACAGAAGAAGCTTTCTTT
>NA|TRBD1|TRBV5-1|TRBJ1-5
CASSRETIERTGEFGGNQPQHF
TGCGCCAGCAGTCGAGAGACTATTGAGAGGACAGGGGAGTTCGGAGGCAATCAGCCCCAGCATTTT
>NA|NA|TRBV29-1|TRBJ1-6
CSVREGTENSPLHF
TGCAGCGTACGGGAAGGGACCGAGAATTCACCCCTCCACTTT
>NA|TRBD2|TRBV18|TRBJ2-2
CASSPIAGGSGELFF
TGTGCCAGCTCACCAATCGCGGGAGGAAGCGGGGAGCTGTTTTTT
>NA|TRBD1|TRBV28|TRBJ2-7
CATQGDRGLYEQYF
TGTGCCACTCAGGGGGACAGGGGTTTGTACGAGCAGTACTTC
>NA|TRBD1|TRBV6-2/TRBV6-3|TRBJ1-1
CASSLPDRVIVTEAFF
TGTGCCAGCAGCCTCCCGGACAGGGTCATTGTCACTGAAGCTTTCTTT
>NA|NA|TRBV13|TRBJ1-2
CASSLGGSNYGYTF
TGTGCCAGCAGCTTAGGCGGTTCTAACTATGGCTACACCTTC
>NA|NA|TRBV3-1/TRBV3-2|TRBJ1-2
CASSQGGNYGYTF
TGTGCCAGCAGCCAAGGGGGTAACTATGGCTACACCTTC
>NA|NA|TRBV28|TRBJ1-2
CASSLQAYGYTF
TGTGCCAGCAGTTTACAGGCTTATGGCTACACCTTC
>NA|TRBD1|TRBV7-6|TRBJ2-3
CASSADWDRGSTDTQYF
TGTGCCAGCAGCGCTGATTGGGACAGGGGGTCTACGGATACGCAGTATTTT
>NA|NA|TRBV3-1/TRBV3-2|TRBJ1-2
CASSQVNPILDRQTRYGYTF
TGTGCCAGCAGCCAAGTTAACCCCATACTCGACAGGCAAACGAGGTATGGCTACACCTTC
>NA|NA|TRBV7-2|TRBJ2-7
CASSSRQDHEQYF
TGTGCCAGCAGCTCCAGACAGGATCACGAGCAGTACTTC
>NA|NA|TRBV5-6|TRBJ2-3
CASKGETDTQYF
TGTGCCAGCAAAGGGGAGACAGATACGCAGTATTTT
>NA|NA|TRBV5-1|TRBJ2-7
CASSFGVTYEQYF
TGCGCCAGCAGCTTTGGGGTAACCTACGAGCAGTACTTC
>NA|NA|TRBV4-3|TRBJ1-2
CASSQEYGQYGYTF
TGCGCCAGCAGCCAAGAGTACGGTCAGTATGGCTACACCTTC
>NA|NA|TRBV4-2|TRBJ2-2
CASSQAPGSRTGELFF
TGTGCCAGCAGCCAAGCGCCGGGTTCACGAACCGGGGAGCTGTTTTTT
>NA|NA|TRBV7-9|TRBJ1-5
CASSLGGLEPQHF
TGTGCCAGCAGCTTAGGGGGGCTGGAGCCCCAGCATTTT
>NA|TRBD2|TRBV18|TRBJ2-6
CASSPGLAGVGSGANVLTF
TGTGCCAGCTCACCGGGACTAGCGGGAGTAGGGTCTGGGGCCAACGTCCTGACTTTC
>NA|NA|TRBV15|TRBJ1-5
CATSREIGASQPQHF
TGTGCCACCAGCAGAGAAATAGGGGCCAGTCAGCCCCAGCATTTT
>NA|TRBD1|TRBV30|TRBJ1-3
CAWFPPPGQGRSGNTIYF
TGTGCCTGGTTTCCCCCCCCTGGACAGGGTCGCTCTGGAAACACCATATATTTT
>NA|NA|TRBV5-4|TRBJ2-6
CASSPDIGSGANVLTF
TGTGCCAGCAGCCCGGATATCGGTTCTGGGGCCAACGTCCTGACTTTC
>once|NA|TRBV28|TRBJ1-2
CAAGTAGRYGYTF
TGTGCCGCCGGGACGGCCGGACGCTATGGCTACACCTTC
>NA|NA|TRBV21-1|TRBJ1-1
CARMNTEAFF
TGTGCCAGGATGAACACTGAAGCTTTCTTT
>NA|TRBD1|TRBV11-3|TRBJ2-7
CASSLRQGVSYEQYF
TGTGCCAGCAGCTTACGGCAGGGGGTTTCCTACGAGCAGTACTTC
>once|NA|TRBV5-1|TRBJ1-5
CASAQTVGQNQPQHF
TGCGCCAGCGCTCAGACAGTCGGACAAAATCAGCCCCAGCATTTT
>NA|TRBD2|TRBV20-1|TRBJ2-1
CSASTSGGGDEQFF
TGCAGTGCTAGTACTAGCGGGGGAGGGGATGAGCAGTTCTTC
>NA|NA|TRBV4-1|TRBJ1-1
CASSQLAPQNTEAFF
TGCGCCAGCAGCCAACTAGCACCCCAGAACACTGAAGCTTTCTTT
>NA|NA|TRBV7-8|TRBJ1-5
CASSFRGNQPQHF
TGTGCCAGCAGCTTCAGGGGCAATCAGCCCCAGCATTTT
>few|NA|TRBV23-1|TRBJ1-1
CASSPPRPWDTEAFF
TGCGCCAGCAGTCCCCCTCGTCCCTGGGACACTGAAGCTTTCTTT
>NA|NA|TRBV4-1|TRBJ2-3
CASSLGTANLFTDTQYF
TGCGCCAGCAGCCTCGGGACTGCCAACCTTTTCACAGATACGCAGTATTTT
>NA|NA|TRBV27|TRBJ1-5
CASRLGNQPQHF
TGTGCCAGCAGACTCGGAAATCAGCCCCAGCATTTT
>NA|TRBD1|TRBV24-1|TRBJ2-2
CATSVAGQGDTGELFF
TGTGCCACCAGTGTAGCGGGACAGGGGGACACCGGGGAGCTGTTTTTT
>NA|NA|TRBV12-3/TRBV12-4|TRBJ1-2
CASSLRYGEGYTF
TGTGCCAGCAGTTTAAGGTACGGAGAGGGCTACACCTTC
>NA|NA|TRBV7-3|TRBJ1-1
CASSLSFTNTEAFF
TGTGCCAGCAGCTTATCTTTTACCAACACTGAAGCTTTCTTT
>NA|TRBD1|TRBV7-9|TRBJ1-2
CASSLASGQGTYTF
TGTGCCAGCAGCTTAGCGTCCGGACAGGGGACCTACACCTTC
>NA|NA|TRBV11-2|TRBJ1-4
CASQNFGQMNEKLFF
TGTGCCAGCCAAAATTTCGGACAGATGAATGAAAAACTGTTTTTT
>NA|TRBD2|TRBV18|TRBJ2-2
CASSLNGLAANTGELFF
TGTGCCAGCTCCCTTAACGGACTAGCGGCGAACACCGGGGAGCTGTTTTTT
>few|NA|TRBV3-1/TRBV3-2|TRBJ1-1
CASSQESSNTEAFF
TGTGCCAGCAGCCAAGAGTCATCCAACACTGAAGCTTTCTTT
>NA|TRBD1|TRBV5-1|TRBJ2-7
CASSWDRGMGYF
TGCGCCAGCAGCTGGGACAGGGGTATGGGGTACTTC
>NA|TRBD2|TRBV7-2|TRBJ2-5
CASSSGLAGKETQYF
TGTGCCAGCAGCTCAGGACTAGCGGGAAAAGAGACCCAGTACTTC
>once|TRBD1|TRBV27|TRBJ1-5
CASSFTGTDNQPQHF
TGTGCCAGCAGTTTCACCGGGACAGACAATCAGCCCCAGCATTTT
>few|NA|TRBV9|TRBJ1-2
CASSAGGSSSYGYTF
TGTGCCAGCAGCGCGGGCGGGTCTTCGTCCTATGGCTACACCTTC
>NA|TRBD1|TRBV19|TRBJ1-5
CATAESTGILSNQPQHF
TGTGCCACCGCTGAATCGACAGGGATCCTTAGCAATCAGCCCCAGCATTTT
>NA|TRBD1|TRBV5-1|TRBJ2-7
CASSLVGDSNEQYF
TGCGCCAGCAGCTTGGTGGGGGACAGTAACGAGCAGTACTTC
>NA|NA|TRBV19|TRBJ1-5
CASSMEAAQPQHF
TGTGCCAGTAGTATGGAGGCAGCCCAGCCCCAGCATTTT
>NA|NA|TRBV30|TRBJ1-1
CAWSVPGVVNTEAFF
TGTGCCTGGAGTGTACCAGGGGTGGTGAACACTGAAGCTTTCTTT
>NA|NA|TRBV6-5|TRBJ2-7
CASSFGQIESYEQYF
TGTGCCAGCAGTTTCGGACAGATAGAATCCTACGAGCAGTACTTC
>NA|NA|TRBV5-8|TRBJ1-1
CASSATYNTEAFF
TGTGCCAGCAGCGCCACGTATAACACTGAAGCTTTCTTT
>NA|NA|TRBV7-8|TRBJ1-4
CASSKGPNEKLFF
TGTGCCAGCAGTAAGGGTCCTAATGAAAAACTGTTTTTT
>NA|NA|TRBV4-1|TRBJ1-3
CASSQDFLGGNTIYF
TGCGCCAGCAGCCAAGACTTTCTGGGTGGAAACACCATATATTTT
>NA|NA|TRBV15|TRBJ2-5
CATSNGLQETQYF
TGTGCCACCAGCAACGGACTCCAAGAGACCCAGTACTTC
>once|NA|TRBV3-1/TRBV3-2|TRBJ2-4
CASSQDVGVLAKNIQYF
TGTGCCAGCAGCCAAGACGTCGGAGTACTAGCCAAAAACATTCAGTACTTC
>NA|NA|TRBV28|TRBJ1-2
CASSLPGGYGYTF
TGTGCCAGCAGTTTGCCGGGGGGCTATGGCTACACCTTC
>NA|NA|TRBV19|TRBJ1-1
CASINGEYRTEAFF
TGTGCCAGCATAAACGGGGAATATCGGACTGAAGCTTTCTTT
>NA|NA|TRBV11-2|TRBJ2-7
CASSSREGMRSRYEQYF
TGTGCCAGCAGCTCCAGAGAGGGTATGAGGTCCCGTTACGAGCAGTACTTC